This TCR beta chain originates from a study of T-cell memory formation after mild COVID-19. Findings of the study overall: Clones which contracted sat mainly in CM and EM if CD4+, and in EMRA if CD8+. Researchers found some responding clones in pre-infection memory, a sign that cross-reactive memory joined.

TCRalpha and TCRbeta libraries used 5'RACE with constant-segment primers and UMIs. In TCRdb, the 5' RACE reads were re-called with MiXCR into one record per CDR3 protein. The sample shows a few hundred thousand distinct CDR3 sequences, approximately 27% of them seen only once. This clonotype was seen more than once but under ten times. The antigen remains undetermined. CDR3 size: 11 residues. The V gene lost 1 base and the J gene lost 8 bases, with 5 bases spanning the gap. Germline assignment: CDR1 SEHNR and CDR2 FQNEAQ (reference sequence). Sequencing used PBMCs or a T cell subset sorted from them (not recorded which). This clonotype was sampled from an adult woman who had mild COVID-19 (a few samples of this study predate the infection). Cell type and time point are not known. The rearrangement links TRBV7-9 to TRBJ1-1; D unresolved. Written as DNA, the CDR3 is TGTGCCAGCAGCTTAGAAGCAGAAGCTTTCTTT. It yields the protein CASSLEAEAFF.